This paragraph reports one T cell receptor (beta chain). What it recognizes is unknown. The CDR3 has 13 amino acids. V dropped 5 bases and J dropped 1 base, with 7 bases sitting between them. Germline V gene lookup returns CDR1 SGHAT and CDR2 FQDESV (reference sequence). MiXCR, applied by TCRdb to the RT-PCR reads, yields one record per CDR3 protein. The data contain around 750,000 distinct CDR3 sequences, approximately 22% of them singletons. This specimen comes from a study of response to subunit inactivated influenza vaccine. Study-level results: Each seasonal influenza vaccination recruits few new T cells, the authors suggested.

Sequenced here: PBMCs from blood, sampled 4 to 6 days after vaccination. This TCR was sampled from a middle-aged man who received an inactivated influenza vaccine. The V call is TRBV11-1, the J call TRBJ2-3; D not resolved. In DNA, the CDR3 is TGTGCCAGCAGCGCGTCCCGCACAGATACGCAGTATTTT. This sequence encodes CASSASRTDTQYF.